This is a list of T cell receptor beta chains from one sample in a study of T cell changes during pregnancy in multiple sclerosis. The data were produced by immunoSEQ multiplex PCR, yet TCRdb's version contains in-frame clones alone and is incomplete. The data hold some 90,000 clones, with 92% observed a single time. The specimen was peripheral blood, collected in the first trimester of pregnancy. All receptors derive from a female donor with multiple sclerosis, enrolled in a pregnancy study. The CDR3 runs from the conserved cysteine through the conserved F or W. A D gene is named only where the DNA matches it firmly. Part of the rows lack a size; the others show once, few, many or a class for expanded clones.

V,D,size,J,CDR3,DNA
TRBV9,.,.,TRBJ1-5,CASGGGNQPQHF,TGTGCCAGCGGGGGGGGGAATCAGCCCCAGCATTTT
TRBV19,.,.,TRBJ1-2,CASSMALFYGYTF,TGTGCCAGTAGTATGGCCTTATTCTATGGCTACACCTTC
TRBV2,.,.,TRBJ1-2,CASSEGADPNYGYTF,TGTGCCAGCAGTGAGGGGGCAGACCCTAACTATGGCTACACCTTC
TRBV18,TRBD2,.,TRBJ2-5,CASSPPVGLAGAQETQYF,TGTGCCAGCTCACCCCCTGTTGGGTTAGCGGGGGCACAAGAGACCCAGTACTTC
TRBV18,TRBD2,.,TRBJ2-7,CASSPPGLGTRPYEQYF,TGTGCCAGCTCACCCCCGGGATTAGGGACTAGGCCCTACGAGCAGTACTTC
TRBV2,.,.,TRBJ2-7,CASRDSRPPYEQYF,TGTGCCAGCCGGGACTCCCGACCCCCCTACGAGCAGTACTTC
TRBV6-5,TRBD1,.,TRBJ2-7,CASRHRDSYEQYF,TGTGCCAGCAGACACCGGGACAGCTACGAGCAGTACTTC
TRBV11-2,.,once,TRBJ2-7,CASSLSQGSYEQYF,TGTGCCAGCAGCTTAAGCCAGGGCTCCTACGAGCAGTACTTC
TRBV5-1,.,.,TRBJ1-3,CASSLAISGFGNTIYF,TGCGCCAGCAGCTTGGCCATATCCGGGTTCGGGAACACCATATATTTT
TRBV7-8,TRBD2,.,TRBJ2-1,CASSSEGRAFGNEQFF,TGTGCCAGCAGCTCCGAGGGGAGGGCCTTCGGCAATGAGCAGTTCTTC
TRBV2,.,.,TRBJ1-3,CATQGSSGNTIYF,TGTGCCACTCAGGGGAGCTCTGGAAACACCATATATTTT
TRBV4-2,.,.,TRBJ1-2,CASSQDTGGYGYTF,TGTGCCAGCAGCCAAGATACGGGGGGCTATGGCTACACCTTC
TRBV2,TRBD1,.,TRBJ1-5,CASTRTGMQPQHF,TGTGCCAGCACCAGGACAGGGATGCAGCCCCAGCATTTT
TRBV4-2,TRBD2,once,TRBJ2-7,CASSQESSGSYEQYF,TGTGCCAGCAGCCAAGAATCCAGCGGGAGTTACGAGCAGTACTTC
TRBV25-1,TRBD1,.,TRBJ2-7,CASSEGLGTGYDEQYF,TGTGCCAGCAGTGAAGGTTTAGGGACAGGGTACGACGAGCAGTACTTC
TRBV30,.,.,TRBJ1-5,CAWSTSSTNNNQPQHF,TGTGCCTGGAGTACCTCTTCCACGAACAACAATCAGCCCCAGCATTTT
TRBV19,.,few,TRBJ2-3,CASSGTTDTQYF,TGTGCCAGTAGTGGCACCACAGATACGCAGTATTTT
TRBV14,TRBD2,.,TRBJ2-1,CASSQDLAGTDEQFF,TGTGCCAGCAGCCAGGACCTAGCGGGAACCGATGAGCAGTTCTTC